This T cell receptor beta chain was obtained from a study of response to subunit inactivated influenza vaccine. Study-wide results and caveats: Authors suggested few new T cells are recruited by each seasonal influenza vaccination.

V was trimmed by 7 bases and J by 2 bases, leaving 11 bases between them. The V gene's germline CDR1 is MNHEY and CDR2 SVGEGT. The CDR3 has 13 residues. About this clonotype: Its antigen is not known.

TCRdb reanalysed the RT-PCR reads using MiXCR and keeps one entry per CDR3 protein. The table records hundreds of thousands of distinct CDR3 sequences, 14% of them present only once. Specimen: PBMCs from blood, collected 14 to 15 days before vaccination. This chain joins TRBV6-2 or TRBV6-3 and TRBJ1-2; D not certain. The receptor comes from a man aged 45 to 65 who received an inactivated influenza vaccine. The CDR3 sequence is CASTPDGNYGYTF. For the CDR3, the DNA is TGTGCCAGCACCCCTGACGGAAACTATGGCTACACCTTC.